This T cell receptor beta chain was sequenced in a study of a mutant IDH1 vaccine in newly diagnosed glioma. Study background: In weeks 1, 3, 5, 7, 11, 15, 19 and 23, patients were vaccinated. The study started vaccination 4-6 weeks after radiotherapy alone, or with temozolomide cycles.

The CDR3 has 15 amino acids. V dropped 1 base and J dropped 1 base, with 8 bases sitting between them. Germline lookup yields CDR1 SGHTA and CDR2 FQGNSA. The time point is: week 11, during vaccination. Topical imiquimod accompanied each vaccine dose, which consisted of 300 ug of mutant IDH1 20-mer peptide. Sequenced by immunoSEQ multiplex PCR; TCRdb stores in-frame clones only, minus some. The top ten hold roughly 0.57% of the sample, which has 110,000 or so clones, roughly nine tenths seen once. Of note for this clone: Its antigen remains unidentified.

The sequencing here drew on PBMCs, taken from a glioma patient whose treatment included an IDH1 peptide vaccine. This chain links TRBV7-2 with TRBJ1-5, with D uncertain. The clonotype was recovered from a woman aged 45-60 years with glioma. This CDR3 reads CASSLVALSNQPQHF. In DNA form, the CDR3 reads TGTGCCAGCAGCTTAGTTGCGCTCAGCAATCAGCCCCAGCATTTT.